The present T cell receptor (beta chain) was sequenced within a study of blood T cell repertoires in COVID-19. Profiling relied on immunoSEQ multiplex PCR, and the TCRdb table lists in-frame clones only, not all of them. This sample has about 49,000 clones, with approximately 87% found just once. The ends were cut back, 4 bases at V and 2 bases at J, with 13 bases in the middle. The CDR3 spans 16 residues. From germline, CDR1 is SGHKS and CDR2 YYEKEE (reference sequence). Input material: peripheral blood. V is TRBV5-5 and J is TRBJ2-6; TRBD1 might be the D (5 bases). The origin of this receptor is a woman at least 80 years old with COVID-19, enrolled during active disease. CDR3 sequence: CASSVGVGAGANVLTF. The CDR3 DNA reads TGTGCCAGCAGCGTCGGTGTAGGGGCTGGGGCCAACGTCCTGACTTTC.